These 18 T cell receptor beta chains share one sample of origin, sequenced in a study of CD8+CD57+ T cells in acquired aplastic anemia. Using genomic DNA as the template, TCR beta VDJ and CDR3 profiling was carried out. TCRdb independently ran MiXCR on the reads; one entry per CDR3 protein. The sample holds about 190,000 distinct CDR3 sequences, under 55% seen once. Only patients with CD8+CD57+ cell expansion on flow cytometry were chosen for sequencing. The sample taken for sequencing was sorted CD4+, CD8+, or CD8+CD57+ T cells (not recorded which) from PBMCs. The origin of the receptors is a human donor with aplastic anemia.

About this clonotype: This could be a read error, since a much larger clone is one nucleotide away. This sequence joins TRBV10-3 and TRBJ1-6; TRBD1 might be the D (5 bases). The CDR3 consists of 18 residues. Germline V gene data show CDR1 as ENHRY and CDR2 as SYGVKD. CDR3 DNA: TGTGCCAGCAGTCCCCGAGGAGGGGTCGCCCTCAATAATTTACCCCTCCACTTT. Translating it yields CASSPRGGVALNNLPLHF.

V usage is TRBV30 and J usage is TRBJ1-3; D unresolved. This CDR3 comprises 13 residues. Trimming cost V 3 bases and J 4 bases, with 10 bases left between them. Germline V gene data show CDR1 as GTSNPN and CDR2 as SVGIG (reference sequence). The CDR3 is CAWREAFGNTIYF. CDR3 nucleotide sequence: TGTGCCTGGAGGGAAGCGTTCGGAAACACCATATATTTT.

This chain connects TRBV29-1 to TRBJ2-1, with a weak D call TRBD1 (5 bases). Between the trimmed V and J ends, which lost 5 bases and 0 bases, there was a span of 14 bases. The CDR3 has 15 amino acids. Germline CDR1 is SQVTM and CDR2 is ANQGSEA. The DNA of the CDR3 is TGCAGCGTTTTAACAGGCTTCAGCTCCTACAATGAGCAGTTCTTC. Its translation is CSVLTGFSSYNEQFF.

The chain has TRBV7-9 and TRBJ2-5, with D possibly matching TRBD2 (6 bases). Per germline, CDR1 SEHNR and CDR2 FQNEAQ (reference sequence). This CDR3 is built from 15 residues. Trimming pared 1 base from V and 2 bases from J, leaving 11 bases between. Here the CDR3 reads CASSLGGAGQETQYF. CDR3 nucleotides: TGTGCCAGCAGCTTAGGAGGGGCGGGACAAGAGACCCAGTACTTC.

In the case of this clonotype: A much bigger clone sits one base away, suggesting this may be a read error. The rearrangement joins TRBV11-2 to TRBJ2-3; maybe TRBD1 (6 bases). Gene TRBJ1-5 matches the end of the DNA better, so the J call may be wrong. The CDR3 has 14 amino acids. The germline gives CDR1 SGHAT, CDR2 FQNNGV. The CDR3, as DNA: TGTGCCAGCAGCTTAGTACAGGGAATAGATACGCAGCATTTT. Its translation: CASSLVQGIDTQHF.

Ten or more counts support this clonotype. This chain uses TRBV30 with TRBJ2-7; D ambiguous. The V gene's germline CDR1 is GTSNPN and CDR2 SVGIG (reference sequence). With 5 bases removed from V and 5 bases from J, the gap between germline ends came to 13 bases. The CDR3 covers 12 residues. Here the CDR3 reads CAWGRSPNEQYF. DNA for the CDR3: TGTGCCTGGGGACGATCCCCCAACGAGCAGTACTTC.

V is TRBV10-3 and J is TRBJ2-3, with a weak D call TRBD2 (5 bases). CDR1 is ENHRY and CDR2 is SYGVKD in the germline V gene. Between the trimmed V and J ends, which lost 3 bases and 1 base, there was a span of 8 bases. The CDR3 runs 14 residues. The CDR3 here is CAISEAVRTDTQYF. Written as DNA, the CDR3 is TGTGCCATCAGTGAAGCGGTCCGCACAGATACGCAGTATTTT.

This clonotype has a handful of counts. This chain links TRBV15 with TRBJ1-6, with D unclear. CDR3 length: 15 residues. CDR1 is LNHNV and CDR2 is YYDKDF in the germline V gene (reference sequence). The V end was cut by 4 bases, the J end by 9 bases, with 16 bases between. The CDR3 protein is CATSNPLLAGSPLHF. In nucleotides, the CDR3 is TGTGCCACCAGCAACCCCCTCCTCGCGGGTTCACCCCTCCACTTT.

This clonotype was picked up many times. J is TRBJ1-1 and V is TRBV7-6; tentatively, D is TRBD1 (5 bases). This CDR3 region has 12 residues. V gave up 3 bases and J gave up 5 bases, with 7 bases separating them. The germline CDR1 and CDR2 sequences are SGHVS and FNYEAQ. CDR3 DNA sequence: TGTGCCAGCAGCTTCTCAGGGACTGAAGCTTTCTTT. Its protein product is CASSFSGTEAFF.

This chain uses TRBV3-1 with TRBJ2-2; D not certain. V shed 2 bases and J shed 0 bases, with 7 bases lying between them. In germline, CDR1 is LGHDT, CDR2 YNNKEL (reference sequence). The CDR3 runs 15 residues. This CDR3 is CASSQRAANTGELFF. CDR3 DNA: TGTGCCAGCAGCCAACGGGCTGCGAACACCGGGGAGCTGTTTTTT.

This clonotype was counted a few times. The CDR3 DNA reads TGTGCCAGCAGCTTAGGGACAGGGGCGCAAGGGGGCAATCAGCCCCAGCATTTT. Translating it yields CASSLGTGAQGGNQPQHF. The chain has TRBV5-4 and TRBJ1-5, with 10 positions matching TRBD1. The V gene's germline CDR1 is SGHNT and CDR2 YYREEE (reference sequence). V shed 2 bases, J shed 2 bases, and the junction held 10 bases outside the gene matches. This CDR3 spans 18 amino acids.

The chain recombines TRBV7-3 with TRBJ1-1; no reliable D call. CDR3 size: 13 residues. From germline, CDR1 is SGHTA and CDR2 FQGTGA. Trimming stripped 6 bases from V and 4 bases from J, with 12 bases between. The CDR3 sequence is CASSSVYGTEAFF. The CDR3 bases are TGTGCCAGCAGTTCAGTGTACGGCACTGAAGCTTTCTTT. The full variable domain, rest sourced from reference TRBV7-3 and TRBJ1-1, is GAGVSQTPSNKVTEKGKYVELRCDPISGHTALYWYRQSLGQGPEFLIYFQGTGAADDSGLPNDRFFAVRPEGSVSTLKIQRTERGDSAVYLCASSSVYGTEAFFGQGTRLTVV.

This chain connects TRBV15 to TRBJ2-5; the D gene is possibly TRBD1 (6 bases). Looked up from germline, CDR1 is LNHNV and CDR2 is YYDKDF (reference sequence). V lost 3 bases and J 1 base, leaving 12 bases between the germline ends. The CDR3 is 15 residues long. The CDR3 is CATSRRTTGQETQYF. Written as DNA, the CDR3 is TGTGCCACCAGCAGGAGGACGACAGGCCAAGAGACCCAGTACTTC.

As to this clonotype: A much larger clone lies a single base off, so this may be a read error. The CDR3 nucleotides read TGTGCCAGCAGACTCTCTCGCTCAGAAGTCCACGGGCAGTACTTC. Translated, it gives CASRLSRSEVHGQYF. The genes are TRBV6-1 and TRBJ2-7, with no clear D. The CDR3 contains 15 residues. Deletions cut 6 bases from V and 9 bases from J, with 24 bases between. The V gene's germline CDR1 is MNHNS and CDR2 SASEGT.

This clonotype was recorded many times. The CDR3 here is CASSFGSGSGTQYF. As DNA, the CDR3 is TGTGCCAGCAGCTTTGGTAGCGGGAGTGGGACGCAGTATTTT. The V gene is TRBV7-9, the J gene TRBJ2-3, with 9 bases identical to TRBD2. The germline V gene has CDR1 SEHNR and CDR2 FQNEAQ (reference sequence). The CDR3 length is 14 residues. J lost 9 bases, V lost 3 bases, and 7 bases had no gene match.

Of note for this clonotype: This clone may be a read error of a much larger clone one base away. V gene TRBV6-4 combines with J gene TRBJ2-1; D might be TRBD1 (5 bases). The germline V gene encodes CDR1 MRHNA and CDR2 SNTAGT. The CDR3 is 15 amino acids. Trimming took off 1 base at V and 5 bases at J, with 12 bases between the two ends. The CDR3 reads CASSDWAGLDNEQFF. The CDR3 DNA is TGTGCCAGCAGTGACTGGGCAGGGCTCGACAATGAGCAGTTCTTC.

The chain uses TRBV9 and TRBJ1-1; D is unclear. Between the trimmed V and J ends, which lost 5 bases and 6 bases, there was a span of 8 bases. The CDR3 length is 11 residues. Germline-derived CDR1 and CDR2 are SGDLS and YYNGEE. For the CDR3, the DNA is TGTGCCAGCAGAATTTATCCTGAAGCTTTCTTT. Translated: CASRIYPEAFF. The complete variable domain, with remaining parts taken from reference TRBV9 and TRBJ1-1, reads DSGVTQTPKHLITATGQRVTLRCSPRSGDLSVYWYQQSLDQGLQFLIQYYNGEERAKGNILERFSAQQFPDLHSELNLSSLELGDSALYFCASRIYPEAFFGQGTRLTVV.

The chain has TRBV27 and TRBJ1-2, with 9 bases matching TRBD1. CDR3 length equals 15 residues. Germline CDR1 reads MNHEY; CDR2 reads SMNVEV (reference sequence). Trimming cost V 0 bases and J 4 bases; bases outside gene matches: 3. Here the CDR3 reads CASSLSRTGAYGYTF. Here the CDR3 DNA reads TGTGCCAGCAGTTTATCGAGGACAGGGGCCTATGGCTACACCTTC.